This T cell receptor beta chain was identified in a study of T-cell reconstitution after alpha-beta-depleted transplantation in children. Study conclusions and caveats: Recipient T cells and thymic progenitors that survived were the source of the high TCRbeta diversity seen at day 60 in some patients. The origin of alpha-beta T cells about two months after transplant was reportedly several hundred expanded graft clones. Hyperexpanded clones declined; after one year, newly produced T cells mostly supplied diversity.

Researchers prepared the TCRbeta library using unique molecular identifiers, the study reports. TCRdb reanalysed the PCR reads using MiXCR and keeps one entry per CDR3 protein. The sample includes approximately 130,000 distinct CDR3 sequences, about 9.6% of them seen just once. With respect to this clonotype: Its specificity is unknown.

CDR3 length equals 10 residues. Germline V gene lookup returns CDR1 ENHRY and CDR2 SYGVKD. Here the sequenced sample was PBMCs, mostly from graft donor cells, taken 180 days after TCRalphabeta/CD19-depleted stem cell transplant. This chain connects TRBV10-3 to TRBJ1-2; 7 positions agree with TRBD1. This receptor was obtained from a girl younger than two who had a stem cell transplant for combined immunodeficiency, so the T cells may come from the graft donor. The CDR3 DNA follows: TGTGCGACAGGGATGGATGGCTACACCTTC. It translates to CATGMDGYTF.